The clone carrying this T cell receptor (beta chain) was detected only a few times. This record belongs to a study of blood T cell repertoires in COVID-19. Authors' data handling: Nucleated cell number was recorded as an estimate derived from reference gene primer amplification. The repertoire was sequenced with immunoSEQ multiplex PCR; TCRdb's copy has only in-frame clones and lacks some. Clone size and the V and J calls come from that table; the DNA yielded D and trimming. The top ten clones hold about 9% of a sample with roughly 40,000 clones, about 78% of them seen once. The CDR3 is 14 amino acids. Germline V gives CDR1 SEHNR, CDR2 FQNEAQ (reference sequence). V lost 4 bases and J lost 4, with 11 bases in between.

This receptor was obtained from a man between 65 and 79 years old with active or convalescent COVID-19. Input material: peripheral blood. The chain couples TRBV7-9 to TRBJ1-5, with D hard to call. CDR3 protein: CASSSQTSNQPQHF. CDR3 bases: TGTGCCAGCAGCTCTCAGACTTCTAATCAGCCCCAGCATTTT.